This T cell receptor (beta chain) was found in a study of cytomegalovirus exposure and HLA in healthy donors. Assay used: immunoSEQ multiplex PCR; TCRdb lists only in-frame clones, some missing. The data show roughly 150,000 clones, roughly 84% seen once. V lost 8 bases, J lost 7 bases, and 17 bases lay in between. This CDR3 has 14 residues. The germline V gene has CDR1 MDHEN and CDR2 SYDVKM. This receptor was identified in a man aged 25 to 45 in good health and CMV-seropositive. The specimen was PBMCs. The V and J genes are TRBV28 and TRBJ1-4, with D maybe TRBD1 (5 bases). The CDR3 nucleotides are TGTGCCAGCCTACCAGGACAACTTTCTGAAAAACTGTTTTTT. Encoded protein: CASLPGQLSEKLFF.